Listed below are T cell receptor beta chains from one sample, sequenced in a study of cytotoxic CD8 clonotypes in ibrutinib-treated CLL. The protocol was immunoSEQ multiplex PCR, while the TCRdb copy is restricted to in-frame clones and leaves out a portion. In the table there are 50,000 to 65,000 clones, roughly 57% of which are singletons. The sample consisted of PBMCs, taken after 12 months of ibrutinib treatment. Every receptor here comes from a human donor with chronic lymphocytic leukemia. Both conserved end residues are part of each CDR3. D genes are given only for firm matches. Clone size is given for some rows only: seen once, a few or many times, or a class if the clone is expanded.

V gene,J gene,clone size,D gene,CDR3 protein,CDR3 DNA
TRBV2,TRBJ2-1,NA,NA,CASISPELGGNNEQFF,TGTGCCAGCATAAGCCCCGAGCTGGGGGGCAACAATGAGCAGTTCTTC
TRBV28,TRBJ1-3,NA,NA,CATSSDPGNTIYF,TGTGCCACCTCATCGGATCCTGGAAACACCATATATTTT
TRBV30,TRBJ2-1,NA,NA,CATDDHNEQFF,TGTGCCACGGACGACCACAATGAGCAGTTCTTC
TRBV5-4,TRBJ1-1,few,NA,CASSLGLQGMNTEAFF,TGTGCCAGCAGCTTGGGATTACAGGGCATGAACACTGAAGCTTTCTTT
TRBV5-1,TRBJ2-2,many,NA,CASSRRTGVRDTGELFF,TGCGCCAGCAGTCGGCGGACGGGTGTGAGGGACACCGGGGAGCTGTTTTTT
TRBV28,TRBJ2-4,NA,NA,CASSFSPSKNIQYF,TGTGCCAGCAGTTTTTCCCCGAGCAAAAACATTCAGTACTTC
TRBV15,TRBJ2-3,NA,NA,CATSRALATDTQYF,TGTGCCACCAGCCGAGCACTCGCCACAGATACGCAGTATTTT
TRBV7-2,TRBJ2-2,NA,NA,CASSPRVGTGELFF,TGTGCCAGCAGCCCGAGGGTCGGCACCGGGGAGCTGTTTTTT
TRBV6-4,TRBJ2-2,few,TRBD1,CASRRTGNTGELFF,TGTGCCAGCCGGAGGACAGGGAACACCGGGGAGCTGTTTTTT
TRBV19,TRBJ2-1,NA,TRBD1,CASSGTGENEQFF,TGTGCCAGTAGTGGGACAGGGGAAAATGAGCAGTTCTTC
TRBV5-4,TRBJ2-2,NA,NA,CASSSSTRPNTGELFF,TGTGCCAGCAGCTCGTCGACTAGGCCGAACACCGGGGAGCTGTTTTTT
TRBV18,TRBJ1-2,many,NA,CASSPSFGGTGYGYTF,TGTGCCAGCTCACCATCCTTTGGGGGAACGGGCTATGGCTACACCTTC
TRBV6-5,TRBJ1-6,medium-sized,NA,CASTTSGSPLHF,TGTGCCAGCACAACTAGTGGTTCACCCCTCCACTTT
TRBV6-6,TRBJ2-1,few,TRBD1,CASSRTGGSYNEQFF,TGTGCCAGCAGTCGGACAGGGGGCTCCTACAATGAGCAGTTCTTC
TRBV2,TRBJ2-7,few,NA,CASSGPGPPYEQYF,TGTGCCAGCAGTGGTCCGGGGCCCCCCTACGAGCAGTACTTC
TRBV7-8,TRBJ2-5,NA,NA,CASSPRSGGGTETQYF,TGTGCCAGCAGCCCTAGGTCCGGGGGTGGTACAGAGACCCAGTACTTC
TRBV7-6,TRBJ2-7,few,NA,CASSDDIYEQYF,TGTGCCAGCAGCGATGACATCTACGAGCAGTACTTC
TRBV5-6,TRBJ2-6,NA,NA,CASSLRGTGANVLTF,TGTGCCAGCAGCCTAAGAGGGACTGGGGCCAACGTCCTGACTTTC
TRBV10-2,TRBJ2-6,NA,NA,CASSESTPGHDNPWANVLTF,TGCGCCAGCAGTGAGTCGACTCCGGGACACGATAACCCATGGGCCAACGTCCTGACTTTC
TRBV7-9,TRBJ2-2,few,NA,CASSLPLGTNTGELFF,TGTGCCAGCAGCTTACCCTTGGGGACAAACACCGGGGAGCTGTTTTTT
TRBV7-8,TRBJ2-7,NA,NA,CASSLEQGGYEQYF,TGTGCCAGCAGCTTAGAACAGGGTGGGTACGAGCAGTACTTC
TRBV29-1,TRBJ2-1,NA,TRBD2,CSVGPPLRPGLAGNEQFF,TGCAGCGTTGGTCCTCCTCTGCGGCCGGGACTAGCGGGAAATGAGCAGTTCTTC
TRBV2,TRBJ2-7,NA,NA,CASIRTKHYEQYF,TGTGCCAGCATCCGGACAAAACATTACGAGCAGTACTTC
TRBV28,TRBJ2-2,NA,TRBD2,CASRQRTSGANTGELFF,TGTGCCAGCAGACAGAGGACTAGCGGGGCGAACACCGGGGAGCTGTTTTTT
TRBV6-5,TRBJ1-4,NA,TRBD1,CASSYSTGEGEKLFF,TGTGCCAGCAGTTACTCGACAGGGGAGGGCGAAAAACTGTTTTTT
TRBV5-6,TRBJ2-5,few,NA,CASSFRVQGTQYF,TGTGCCAGCAGCTTCAGGGTGCAGGGGACCCAGTACTTC
TRBV19,TRBJ2-5,few,TRBD1,CATSRTGQETQYF,TGTGCCACCTCACGGACAGGTCAAGAGACCCAGTACTTC
TRBV5-1,TRBJ1-5,NA,NA,CASRLGFDQPQHF,TGCGCCAGCCGATTAGGCTTTGATCAGCCCCAGCATTTT
TRBV7-6,TRBJ2-1,NA,NA,CASSLVYFGEQFF,TGTGCCAGCAGCTTGGTTTACTTCGGTGAGCAGTTCTTC
TRBV5-1,TRBJ1-1,NA,NA,CASSVAQVSSTEAFF,TGCGCCAGCAGCGTAGCTCAGGTGAGCTCTACTGAAGCTTTCTTT
TRBV15,TRBJ1-4,NA,NA,CATRGTNEKLFF,TGTGCCACCAGGGGGACTAATGAAAAACTGTTTTTT
TRBV6-1,TRBJ1-4,few,TRBD1,CASRGGTAINEKLFF,TGTGCCAGCAGAGGAGGGACAGCCATTAATGAAAAACTGTTTTTT
TRBV11-2,TRBJ2-7,NA,TRBD2,CASSPATSGTYEQYF,TGTGCCAGCAGCCCCGCGACTAGCGGAACCTACGAGCAGTACTTC
TRBV11-2,TRBJ2-7,few,TRBD1,CASSLGTGEYEQYF,TGTGCCAGCAGCCTAGGGACAGGGGAGTACGAGCAGTACTTC
TRBV5-4,TRBJ2-1,few,NA,CASSLDGGRFNEQFF,TGTGCCAGCAGCTTAGACGGGGGGCGCTTCAATGAGCAGTTCTTC
TRBV18,TRBJ1-2,few,NA,CASSLDTDYGYTF,TGTGCCAGCTCACTCGACACCGACTATGGCTACACCTTC
TRBV29-1,TRBJ2-3,once,TRBD1,CSVEAGTVDTQYF,TGCAGCGTTGAAGCCGGGACAGTGGATACGCAGTATTTT
TRBV4-2,TRBJ1-2,few,NA,CASSQVGPAREGGYTF,TGTGCCAGCAGCCAAGTAGGTCCGGCCAGGGAAGGTGGCTACACCTTC
TRBV19,TRBJ2-7,NA,TRBD1,CASSRDRASYEQYF,TGTGCCAGTTCCCGGGACAGGGCCTCCTACGAGCAGTACTTC
TRBV27,TRBJ2-4,NA,TRBD2,CASSLAGTSFGYKNIQYF,TGTGCCAGCAGTCTTGCCGGGACTAGCTTCGGGTATAAAAACATTCAGTACTTC
TRBV19,TRBJ2-7,NA,TRBD2,CASSINSGIEQYF,TGTGCCAGTAGTATAAATAGCGGGATCGAGCAGTACTTC
TRBV5-1,TRBJ2-5,many,NA,CASSLRTAWAQYF,TGCGCCAGCAGCTTACGGACCGCTTGGGCCCAGTACTTC
TRBV5-1,TRBJ2-6,NA,TRBD1,CASSSQGAGANVLTF,TGCGCCAGCAGCTCGCAGGGGGCTGGGGCCAACGTCCTGACTTTC